The entry below describes one TCR beta chain. These data come from a study of blood T cell repertoires in COVID-19. Study background: The origin of the acute and convalescent COVID-19 samples was the United States, Italy and Spain.

In the source study's methods: For nucleated cells, counts were estimated from reference gene primer amplification. Data came from immunoSEQ multiplex PCR; TCRdb stores just in-frame clones and leaves some out. The D gene and trimming were derived from the DNA, and the V and J assignments and clone size from that table. The top ten clones hold 1.1% of a sample with approximately 93,000 clones, 87% of them seen once. V was cut by 7 bases and J by 6 bases, with 15 bases left in between. The V gene's germline CDR1 is MRHNA and CDR2 SNTAGT. The CDR3 is 13 amino acids. The V call is TRBV6-4, the J call TRBJ1-1; TRBD1 might be the D (5 bases). Material: peripheral blood. The receptor was derived from a human donor in a cohort sampled during active COVID-19. DNA for the CDR3: TGTGCCAGCATTAAGGGGTTTCCGGCTGAAGCTTTCTTT. Protein sequence: CASIKGFPAEAFF.